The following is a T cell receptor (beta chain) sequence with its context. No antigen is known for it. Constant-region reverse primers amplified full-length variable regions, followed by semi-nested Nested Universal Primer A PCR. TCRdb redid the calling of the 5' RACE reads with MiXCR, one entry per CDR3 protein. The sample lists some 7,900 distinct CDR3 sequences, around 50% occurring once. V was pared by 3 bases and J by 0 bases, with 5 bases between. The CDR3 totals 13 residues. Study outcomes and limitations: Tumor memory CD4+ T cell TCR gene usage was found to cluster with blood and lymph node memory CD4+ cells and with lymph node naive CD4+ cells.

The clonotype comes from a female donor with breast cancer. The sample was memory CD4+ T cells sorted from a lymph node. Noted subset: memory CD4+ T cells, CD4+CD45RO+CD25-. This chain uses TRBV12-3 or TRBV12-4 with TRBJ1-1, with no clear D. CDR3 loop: CASSLRMNTEAFF. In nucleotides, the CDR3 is TGTGCCAGCAGTTTGCGCATGAACACTGAAGCTTTCTTT.